The 21 T cell receptor beta chains listed next were all sequenced from one sample in a study of blood T cells in healthy people across ages. For the second PCR, which ran for roughly 7 to 11 cycles, a sample-barcoded 5' primer and a J-beta primer mix were used. TCRdb re-called the 5' RACE reads through MiXCR, storing one row per CDR3 protein. Seen here are about 570,000 distinct CDR3 sequences, 27% observed once, and the top ten hold around a sixth. Sequencing input: blood. These receptors were obtained from a woman in her seventies in good health.

This clonotype was observed a handful of times. The chain uses TRBV5-6 and TRBJ2-3; D possibly matches TRBD1 or TRBD2 (5 bases each). Trimming took off 4 bases at V and 6 bases at J, with 18 bases between the two ends. The germline V gene has CDR1 SGHDT and CDR2 YYEEEE. The CDR3 consists of 15 residues. The CDR3 DNA follows: TGTGCCAGCAGCCCGGGACGGAGCCACACGGATACGCAGTATTTT. It codes for CASSPGRSHTDTQYF.

The chain combines TRBV21-1 with TRBJ1-1; the DNA was not used to check the table's D call, TRBD1. TRBV21-1 represents a pseudogene. The length of the CDR3 is 14 residues. The CDR3 coding sequence is TGTGCCAGCAGCCCCTACAGGGGTGGCACTGAAGCTTTCTTT. Amino acids: CASSPYRGGTEAFF.

The rearrangement uses TRBV15 and TRBJ2-1; TRBD1 agrees at 8 bases. CDR3 length equals 15 residues. Losses at the gene ends were 4 bases for V and 4 bases for J; bases not matched to a gene: 6. In germline, CDR1 is LNHNV, CDR2 YYDKDF (reference sequence). The CDR3 spells CATSTTGGWYNEQFF. The CDR3 DNA reads as TGTGCCACCAGCACTACAGGGGGATGGTACAATGAGCAGTTCTTC. Complete variable domain (other parts from reference TRBV15 and TRBJ2-1): DAMVIQNPRYQVTQFGKPVTLSCSQTLNHNVMYWYQQKSSQAPKLLFHYYDKDFNNEADTPDNFQSRRPNTSFCFLDIRSPGLGDTAMYLCATSTTGGWYNEQFFGPGTRLTVL.

This clonotype came up a few times. The V and J genes are TRBV6-5 and TRBJ1-1; D unresolved. CDR1 and CDR2 (germline): MNHEY, SVGAGI. The CDR3 consists of 15 residues. The V and J ends lost 0 bases and 1 base respectively, with 9 bases between them. This CDR3 reads CASSYSMLRNTEAFF. The CDR3 coding sequence is TGTGCCAGCAGTTACTCGATGTTGCGGAACACTGAAGCTTTCTTT.

About this clonotype: This is likely a read error, given that the CDR3 carries no conserved phenylalanine or tryptophan at its end. The J gene is TRBJ2-7, the V gene TRBV5-1; 9 nucleotides line up with TRBD1. V lost 0 bases, J lost 2 bases, and 0 bases stayed unmatched. This CDR3 has 14 amino acids. Germline V gene sequence: CDR1 SGHRS, CDR2 YFSETQ. Here the CDR3 DNA reads TGCGCCAGCAGCTTGGGGACAGGGGCCTACGAGCAGTACCTC. Protein: CASSLGTGAYEQYL.

This clonotype was seen a few times. A read error may account for a junction end that differs from germline. V and J are TRBV6-5 and TRBJ2-5; 8 nucleotides align to TRBD1. The CDR3 extends over 13 amino acids. Looked up from germline, CDR1 is MNHEY and CDR2 is SVGAGI. The CDR3 bases are TGTGCCAGCAGTTACACACGGACAGGGAGGACCTTCTTC. Translating gives CASSYTRTGRTFF.

This clonotype was recorded a few times. This chain uses TRBV5-1 with TRBJ1-2; possible D gene TRBD1, 6 bases. V was cut by 3 bases and J by 6 bases, with 12 bases left in between. The CDR3 has 13 residues. Germline CDR1 reads SGHRS; CDR2 reads YFSETQ. This CDR3 is CASSSGVADGYTF. CDR3 nucleotide sequence: TGCGCCAGCAGCTCAGGGGTGGCGGATGGCTACACCTTC.

The J gene is TRBJ2-3, the V gene TRBV6-2 or TRBV6-3, with unresolved D. The CDR3 has 14 amino acids. The ends were cut back, 4 bases at V and 4 bases at J, with 12 bases in the middle. The germline V gene encodes CDR1 MNHEY and CDR2 SVGEGT. The CDR3: CASSSLGLADTQYF. As DNA, the CDR3 is TGTGCCAGCAGTTCTTTAGGATTGGCAGATACGCAGTATTTT.

The genes are TRBV5-1 and TRBJ2-6, with TRBD1 identical over 8 bases. Trimming took 2 bases from V and 3 from J; bases not matched to a gene: 10. This CDR3 spans 18 amino acids. Germline V gene lookup returns CDR1 SGHRS and CDR2 YFSETQ. CDR3 in amino acids: CASSLNRQGQVGANVLTF. CDR3 nucleotides: TGCGCCAGCAGCTTAAATAGACAGGGGCAGGTTGGGGCCAACGTCCTGACTTTC.

In DNA form, the CDR3 reads TGTGCCAGCAGTTACGGGACTAATCAGCCCCAGCATTTT. This codes for CASSYGTNQPQHF. The rearrangement uses TRBV6-2 or TRBV6-3 and TRBJ1-5, with D maybe TRBD1 (5 bases). Germline V gene sequence: CDR1 MNHEY, CDR2 SVGEGT. V lost 2 bases and J lost 4, with 6 bases in between. The CDR3 has 13 amino acids.

This rearrangement joins TRBV7-6 to TRBJ2-5; either TRBD1 or TRBD2 may fit D (5 bases each). CDR3 length: 16 amino acids. The germline CDR1 and CDR2 sequences are SGHVS and FNYEAQ. Trimming cost V 2 bases and J 7 bases, with 20 bases left between them. Here the CDR3 DNA reads TGTGCCAGCAGCTTAAGGTCCCAGGTGACCGGGGCGACCCAGTACTTC. This gives the protein CASSLRSQVTGATQYF.

The V call is TRBV29-1, the J call TRBJ2-1, with 7 bases fitting TRBD1. V lost 3 bases, J lost 4 bases, and 3 bases stayed unmatched. Germline V lookup: CDR1 SQVTM, CDR2 ANQGSEA. The CDR3 length is 13 residues. CDR3 DNA: TGCAGCGTTGACGGGGACAGATACAATGAGCAGTTCTTC. Translation: CSVDGDRYNEQFF.

The sample holds many counts of this clonotype. V is TRBV15 and J is TRBJ2-5; D gene unclear. Germline CDR1 is LNHNV and CDR2 is YYDKDF (reference sequence). CDR3 size: 14 residues. The ends were cut back, 0 bases at V and 5 bases at J, with 10 bases in the middle. In DNA, the CDR3 is TGTGCCACCAGCAGAGATCCAGTCGCGGAGACCCAGTACTTC. It encodes CATSRDPVAETQYF.

This chain connects TRBV7-2 to TRBJ1-1; 7 positions match TRBD1. V trimming: 10 bases; J trimming: 2 bases; junction bases outside the gene matches: 10. The CDR3 has 14 amino acids. Germline CDR1 reads SGHTA; CDR2 reads FQGNSA. CDR3 in amino acids: CAIATGAINTEAFF. CDR3 nucleotides: TGTGCCATCGCCACAGGGGCAATAAACACTGAAGCTTTCTTT.

The chain carries TRBV5-1 and TRBJ2-1; 9 positions agree with TRBD1. Germline assignment: CDR1 SGHRS and CDR2 YFSETQ. After removal of 4 bases from V and 6 bases from J, the junction contained 8 bases not matched to a gene. The CDR3 length is 15 residues. CDR3 loop: CASSPRLTGGNEQFF. The DNA for the CDR3 is TGCGCCAGCAGCCCAAGATTGACAGGGGGCAATGAGCAGTTCTTC. Together with reference TRBV5-1 and TRBJ2-1, the CDR3 gives the full variable domain: KAGVTQTPRYLIKTRGQQVTLSCSPISGHRSVSWYQQTPGQGLQFLFEYFSETQRNKGNFPGRFSGRQFSNSRSEMNVSTLELGDSALYLCASSPRLTGGNEQFFGPGTRLTVL.

The rearrangement uses TRBV20-1 and TRBJ2-7; D uncertain. CDR3 length: 12 residues. CDR1 is DFQATT and CDR2 is SNEGSKA in the germline V gene (reference sequence). The V gene lost 1 base and the J gene lost 3 bases, with 7 bases spanning the gap. The CDR3 protein is CSARVGNYEQYF. The CDR3 DNA follows: TGCAGTGCTAGAGTCGGAAACTACGAGCAGTACTTC.

The chain links TRBV7-9 to TRBJ2-4; no reliable D call. From germline, CDR1 is SEHNR and CDR2 FQNEAQ (reference sequence). With 5 bases removed from V and 5 bases from J, the gap between germline ends came to 16 bases. The CDR3 runs 15 residues. The CDR3 coding sequence is TGTGCCAGCAGCCATACCAAGCCTATCGAAAACATTCAGTACTTC. Its translation: CASSHTKPIENIQYF.

A single count supports this clonotype. The rearrangement links TRBV7-9 to TRBJ2-5; D uncertain. The CDR3 spans 14 residues. Deletions cut 1 base from V and 5 bases from J, with 11 bases between. Germline V CDR1 and CDR2: SEHNR, FQNEAQ (reference sequence). CDR3 bases: TGTGCCAGCAGCTTAGACGTAGTGGTGGAGACCCAGTACTTC. Protein product: CASSLDVVVETQYF. The full variable domain, with the rest looked up from reference TRBV7-9 and TRBJ2-5, is DTGVSQNPRHKITKRGQNVTFRCDPISEHNRLYWYRQTLGQGPEFLTYFQNEAQLEKSRLLSDRFSAERPKGSFSTLEIQRTEQGDSAMYLCASSLDVVVETQYFGPGTRLLVL.

The chain carries TRBV6-5 and TRBJ1-2, with 12 bases lining up with TRBD1. V lost 0 bases to trimming and J lost 7 bases; unmatched junction nucleotides: 12. Per germline, CDR1 MNHEY and CDR2 SVGAGI. The CDR3 has 18 residues. The CDR3 protein is CASSYSYSGTGGRGGYTF. The CDR3, as DNA: TGTGCCAGCAGTTACTCGTACTCCGGGACAGGGGGCCGGGGTGGCTACACCTTC.

The chain links TRBV27 to TRBJ2-1; 9 positions agree with TRBD2. The CDR3 runs 17 residues. Germline trimming cut 6 bases from V and 2 bases from J; bases unmatched to any gene: 11. The V gene's germline CDR1 is MNHEY and CDR2 SMNVEV (reference sequence). CDR3 sequence reads: CASSVHYSGGPYNEQFF. The DNA for the CDR3 is TGTGCCAGCAGCGTACATTATAGCGGGGGACCCTACAATGAGCAGTTCTTC.

This clonotype was seen a handful of times. This chain uses TRBV29-1 with TRBJ1-4; D remains ambiguous. V was clipped by 4 bases and J by 0 bases, with 9 bases between them. Looked up from germline, CDR1 is SQVTM and CDR2 is ANQGSEA. This CDR3 has 14 residues. The CDR3 nucleotides are TGCAGCGTTGGTGAATATTCAACTAATGAAAAACTGTTTTTT. This codes for CSVGEYSTNEKLFF.